This T cell receptor beta chain was sequenced during a study of blood T cell repertoires in COVID-19. Study-level background: Samples representing acute and convalescent COVID-19 were sourced from the United States, Italy and Spain. From T cells, B-cell-depleted T cells, or PBMCs came the material, which was cDNA or gDNA.

Clones were sequenced by immunoSEQ multiplex PCR, and TCRdb holds only the in-frame ones, with some missing. The sample consists of approximately 260,000 clones, roughly 80% of them appearing once. The germline gives CDR1 LNHDA, CDR2 SQIVND (reference sequence). Deletions cut 2 bases from V and 1 base from J, with 9 bases between. The CDR3 spans 15 residues. The sequence was collected from a man aged 45 to 65 who had recovered from COVID-19. Sequenced input: PBMCs or T cells enriched from blood (not recorded which). The chain uses TRBV19 and TRBJ1-3; no firm D call. The CDR3 loop is CASSIRAGSGNTIYF. CDR3 in DNA: TGTGCCAGTAGTATAAGAGCGGGGTCTGGAAACACCATATATTTT.